The next 9 T cell receptor beta chains were all read from a single sample in a study of cytomegalovirus exposure and HLA in healthy donors. Clones were sequenced by immunoSEQ multiplex PCR, and TCRdb holds only the in-frame ones, with some missing. The data hold approximately 300,000 clones, with 70% to 90% observed a single time. The sequenced material came from PBMCs. These receptors originate from a young woman in good health and CMV-seronegative.

The chain couples TRBV4-3 to TRBJ2-1, with 9 bases that match TRBD2. The CDR3 consists of 17 residues. Germline V gene data show CDR1 as LGHNA and CDR2 as YSLEER. Trimming at V came to 0 bases and at J to 5 bases, leaving 8 bases not matched to a gene. For the CDR3, the DNA is TGCGCCAGCAGCCAAGATCTGGGACTAGCAGAACACAATGAGCAGTTCTTC. Amino acids: CASSQDLGLAEHNEQFF.

The chain carries TRBV28 and TRBJ1-2; no clear D gene. The CDR3 has 12 amino acids. The V gene lost 10 bases and the J gene lost 3 bases, with 12 bases spanning the gap. CDR1 MDHEN and CDR2 SYDVKM come from the germline V gene. The CDR3 sequence: CATCPADYGYTF. CDR3 in DNA: TGTGCCACCTGCCCGGCGGACTATGGCTACACCTTC.

The gene calls are TRBV6-5 and TRBJ2-1; D might be TRBD2 (5 bases). CDR1 and CDR2 from the germline V gene are MNHEY and SVGAGI. The CDR3 is 14 residues long. Between the trimmed V and J ends, which lost 6 bases and 5 bases, there was a span of 14 bases. The chain's CDR3 is CASRTTGENNEQFF. The CDR3, as DNA: TGTGCCAGCAGGACGACTGGGGAGAACAATGAGCAGTTCTTC.

The chain carries TRBV5-1 and TRBJ1-1, with D unresolved. This CDR3 has 14 residues. Germline-derived CDR1 and CDR2 are SGHRS and YFSETQ. Trimming left V 0 bases short and J 4 bases short, with 10 bases between. In DNA, the CDR3 is TGCGCCAGCAGCTTGGCGGTCGCGGGCACTGAAGCTTTCTTT. Translating gives CASSLAVAGTEAFF.

This rearrangement joins TRBV5-8 to TRBJ1-2, with D possibly being TRBD1 (6 bases). From germline, CDR1 is SGHTS and CDR2 YDEGEE. The CDR3 is made up of 15 amino acids. Trimming took 4 bases from V and 2 from J, leaving 15 bases between them. The CDR3 spells CASSPDGGLNYGYTF. The CDR3 nucleotides are TGTGCCAGCAGCCCCGACGGGGGGCTAAACTATGGCTACACCTTC.

The V call is TRBV5-1, the J call TRBJ2-2, with 7 positions matching TRBD2. The germline V gene encodes CDR1 SGHRS and CDR2 YFSETQ. The CDR3 loop spans 18 amino acids. The trim removed 5 bases at V and 4 bases at J, leaving 17 bases unmatched. The DNA of the CDR3 is TGCGCCAGCAGTCTTACTAGCGTACTGTCACGGGGCACCGGGGAGCTGTTTTTT. This encodes CASSLTSVLSRGTGELFF.

This rearrangement joins TRBV5-6 to TRBJ2-2; D remains unclear. Per the germline V gene, CDR1 is SGHDT and CDR2 is YYEEEE. CDR3 length: 12 residues. V was pared by 6 bases and J by 5 bases, with 8 bases between. CDR3 DNA: TGTGCCAGCAAAAGGAGAACCGGGGAGCTGTTTTTT. This sequence encodes CASKRRTGELFF.

This clone has only a few counts. The chain recombines TRBV5-1 with TRBJ2-5; D might be TRBD1 (5 bases). Trimming cost V 3 bases and J 2 bases, with 11 bases left between them. Germline CDR1 SGHRS, CDR2 YFSETQ. The length of the CDR3 is 14 residues. The CDR3 reads CASSSQGLQETQYF. CDR3 DNA: TGCGCCAGCAGCTCTCAGGGTCTACAAGAGACCCAGTACTTC.

This rearrangement joins TRBV18 to TRBJ2-7, with 7 bases fitting TRBD1. Unmatched junction bases numbered 8, after V lost 4 bases and J lost 5 bases. Germline V gene lookup returns CDR1 KGHSH and CDR2 LQKENI. The CDR3 is made up of 14 amino acids. CDR3 amino acids: CASSLTGVVHEQYF. CDR3 in DNA: TGTGCCAGCTCACTAACAGGGGTAGTCCACGAGCAGTACTTC.